A selection of T cell receptor beta chains follows, all from one sample in a study of blood T cell repertoires in COVID-19. TCRdb's table, derived via immunoSEQ multiplex PCR, lists solely in-frame clones and lacks some. The table records around 170,000 clones, roughly 87% of them present only once. Sequencing was performed on peripheral blood. These receptors were taken from a middle-aged woman with acute or convalescent COVID-19. The CDR3 runs from the conserved cysteine through the conserved F or W. D genes are given only for firm matches. A clone size is listed for some rows: how often the clone was seen (once, few, many), or a class if it is expanded.

TRBV2	TRBJ2-7	-	few	TGTGCCAGCAGATGGACACAAAATTCCTACGAGCAGTACTTC	CASRWTQNSYEQYF
TRBV20-1	TRBJ2-1	TRBD1	-	TGCAGTGCTAGAGCGGGACAGTACAAGTTCTTC	CSARAGQYKFF
TRBV24-1	TRBJ2-3	-	few	TGTGCCACCAGTGATTTTACCGGAGGAGATACGCAGTATTTT	CATSDFTGGDTQYF
TRBV9	TRBJ1-2	-	once	TGTGCCAGCAGTGACGGGGAACAGGGCAATGGCTACACCTTC	CASSDGEQGNGYTF
TRBV7-9	TRBJ2-7	-	-	TGTGCCAGCAGCGCTCCGGGACATCAAGCCTACGAGCAGTACTTC	CASSAPGHQAYEQYF
TRBV5-6	TRBJ1-2	TRBD1	few	TGTGCCAGCAGCCTACAGGGGGACTATGGCTACACCTTC	CASSLQGDYGYTF
TRBV28	TRBJ2-6	-	-	TGTGCCAGCACCTTGGGGGGTCTGACTGGGGCCAACGTCCTGACTTTC	CASTLGGLTGANVLTF
TRBV18	TRBJ1-2	-	-	TGTGCCAGCTCAACCCGGGGGGTCGATGGCTACACCTTC	CASSTRGVDGYTF
TRBV25-1	TRBJ1-2	-	-	TGTGCCAGTTACAACGGGATCTATGGCTACACCTTC	CASYNGIYGYTF
TRBV6-5	TRBJ1-3	-	-	TGTGCCAGCACCGACAGGCGCCGGGGCACCATATATTTT	CASTDRRRGTIYF
TRBV4-1	TRBJ2-3	-	-	TGCGCCAGCAGCCGATCCGGGACCCTGGGGGGTACGCAGTATTTT	CASSRSGTLGGTQYF
TRBV28	TRBJ2-1	TRBD2	-	TGTGCCAGTACTAGCGGGAGTTTCAATGAGCAGTTCTTC	CASTSGSFNEQFF
TRBV6-1	TRBJ1-4	-	-	TGTGCCAGCAGTGAGGTGAAGGGAGATGAAAAACTGTTTTTT	CASSEVKGDEKLFF
TRBV11-2	TRBJ2-7	-	-	TGTGCCAGCAGCGAAGGATGGAGGCAGTACTTC	CASSEGWRQYF
TRBV6-5	TRBJ1-2	TRBD1	-	TGTGCCAGCAAACAGGGACAGCACTATGGCTACACCTTC	CASKQGQHYGYTF
TRBV4-1	TRBJ1-3	-	-	TGCGCCAGCAGCCAACACGGGGTCAACTCTGGAAACACCATATATTTT	CASSQHGVNSGNTIYF
TRBV5-1	TRBJ1-1	-	-	TGCGCCAGCAGCTTGGACGGCAGGGCGAACACTGAAGCTTTCTTT	CASSLDGRANTEAFF
TRBV29-1	TRBJ1-2	TRBD1	-	TGCAGCGTGTCGAATGGCAGGGGGATTGGCTACACCTTC	CSVSNGRGIGYTF
TRBV5-8	TRBJ1-1	-	-	TGTGCCAGCAGCCAGAAGGGACATTGGAACACTGAAGCTTTCTTT	CASSQKGHWNTEAFF
TRBV2	TRBJ2-2	-	-	TGTGCCAGCAGTGAGCAGGGGCTGTACACCGGGGAGCTGTTTTTT	CASSEQGLYTGELFF
TRBV18	TRBJ2-3	-	-	TGTGCCAGCTCACCACGGACACTTAGCACAGATACGCAGTATTTT	CASSPRTLSTDTQYF
TRBV4-1	TRBJ1-3	-	-	TGCGCCAGCAGCCTTCTTTCTGGAAACACCATATATTTT	CASSLLSGNTIYF
TRBV7-9	TRBJ2-7	-	-	TGTGCCAGCAGCTTGGTAGCGTCTCCCTACGAGCAGTACTTC	CASSLVASPYEQYF
TRBV19	TRBJ2-7	TRBD2	-	TGTGCCAGTAGTCTGTTTTACAGCGGGGGGTACGAGCAGTACTTC	CASSLFYSGGYEQYF
TRBV29-1	TRBJ1-4	-	-	TGCAGCGTCCGGACCCCTCCCGCGGGGGAAAAACTGTTTTTT	CSVRTPPAGEKLFF
TRBV5-4	TRBJ2-7	TRBD2	-	TGTGCCAGCAGCGTAGCGGGAGGCAACACCTACGAGCAGTACTTC	CASSVAGGNTYEQYF
TRBV18	TRBJ2-7	-	few	TGTGCCAGCTCCCCGGCAGGGTCAGGGTACGAGCAGTACTTC	CASSPAGSGYEQYF
TRBV29-1	TRBJ2-3	-	-	TGCAGCGTTGGTTGGGCAGCTAGCACAGATACGCAGTATTTT	CSVGWAASTDTQYF
TRBV19	TRBJ2-3	TRBD1	-	TGTGCCAGTAGTACGCAGGGGGCCGGCACAGATACGCAGTATTTT	CASSTQGAGTDTQYF
TRBV6-1	TRBJ1-2	-	-	TGTGCCAGCAGTGAAACGCAGGCAAGACCTTATGGCTACACCTTC	CASSETQARPYGYTF
TRBV11-2	TRBJ2-7	TRBD2	-	TGTGCCAGCAGCTTAAAGAGGGAGGGTGCGTACGAGCAGTACTTC	CASSLKREGAYEQYF
TRBV13	TRBJ1-5	-	-	TGTGCCAGCAGCTTAGAGTCCGGTTTATATAGCAATCAGCCCCAGCATTTT	CASSLESGLYSNQPQHF
TRBV18	TRBJ1-2	-	-	TGTGCCAGCTCACCAGGACAGCGACCTTCTAACTATGGCTACACCTTC	CASSPGQRPSNYGYTF
TRBV27	TRBJ2-5	-	once	TGTGCCAGCAGTTTATCGTTTGTCCCCGAGGGCGAGACCCAGTACTTC	CASSLSFVPEGETQYF
TRBV20-1	TRBJ1-2	TRBD1	-	TGCAGTGCTGTACAGGGGAGCGGCTACACCTTC	CSAVQGSGYTF